The 6 T cell receptor beta chains below come from one sample, sequenced in a study of shared clonotypes between healthy human individuals. This table comes from immunoSEQ multiplex PCR, and its TCRdb copy is limited to in-frame clones, with some not included. The sample consists of around 990,000 clones, approximately 75% of them appearing once. The sample consisted of memory CD4+ T cells from PBMCs. The subset is: CD45RA-negative fraction. Receptors originate from a young man in good health. Some clones in this sample may be carry-over from other donors' samples.

This clone came up once. In the same sample, other DNA sequences code for this CDR3. The gene calls are TRBV6-6 and TRBJ1-1; possible D gene TRBD1, 5 bases. V dropped 6 bases and J dropped 1 base, with 9 bases sitting between them. This CDR3 spans 13 amino acids. Germline values: CDR1 MNHNY, CDR2 SVGAGI (reference sequence). The CDR3 DNA reads as TGTGCCAGCAGAGCCGGACAGAACACTGAAGCTTTCTTT. It encodes CASRAGQNTEAFF.

This sequence joins TRBV5-1 and TRBJ2-1; no clear D. The CDR3 has 14 residues. The germline gives CDR1 SGHRS, CDR2 YFSETQ. Trimming removed 2 bases from V and 4 bases from J, with 10 bases in between. The CDR3 is CASSFGGGYNEQFF. The DNA for the CDR3 is TGCGCCAGCAGCTTTGGTGGCGGTTACAATGAGCAGTTCTTC.

The rearrangement uses TRBV28 and TRBJ2-7; the D gene is possibly TRBD2 (5 bases). The CDR3 length is 15 residues. V was pared by 5 bases and J by 1 base, with 15 bases between. The V gene's germline CDR1 is MDHEN and CDR2 SYDVKM. The CDR3 bases are TGTGCCAGCAGTCCCCCGGGGTCGAGATCCTACGAGCAGTACTTC. This gives the protein CASSPPGSRSYEQYF.

This clone has more than one count but fewer than ten. The rearrangement links TRBV11-2 to TRBJ2-1; 8 nucleotides match TRBD2. J gave up 15 bases and V 2 bases, and 9 bases lay outside the gene matches. The V gene's germline CDR1 is SGHAT and CDR2 FQNNGV. CDR3 length: 13 amino acids. The CDR3 bases are TGTGCCAGCAGCTTATCGAGCGGGAGCCCGCGGTTCTTC. Translation: CASSLSSGSPRFF. The full variable domain, in which reference TRBV11-2 and TRBJ2-1 provide the parts outside the CDR3, is EAGVAQSPRYKIIEKRQSVAFWCNPISGHATLYWYQQILGQGPKLLIQFQNNGVVDDSQLPKDRFSAERLKGVDSTLKIQPAKLEDSAVYLCASSLSSGSPRFFGPGTRLTVL.

J is TRBJ2-1 and V is TRBV7-9; 7 bases are shared with TRBD2. CDR3 length: 14 amino acids. V trimming: 2 bases; J trimming: 9 bases; junction bases outside the gene matches: 7. Germline CDR1 SEHNR, CDR2 FQNEAQ (reference sequence). DNA of the CDR3: TGTGCCAGCAGCTTAAAGCGGGAAAGGGGTGAGCAGTTCTTC. Amino acids: CASSLKRERGEQFF.

This chain joins TRBV29-1 and TRBJ1-1; TRBD1 matches at 7 bases. The germline V gene encodes CDR1 SQVTM and CDR2 ANQGSEA. The junction had 2 bases not matched to a gene; V was cut back by 4 bases and J by 6 bases. The CDR3 is made up of 11 amino acids. The CDR3 DNA reads as TGCAGCGTTGCAGACAGGGCTGAAGCTTTCTTT. Translating gives CSVADRAEAFF.